The clone carrying this TCR beta chain was counted at least ten times. No antigen is known for it. The CDR3 is made up of 16 amino acids. Germline V gene sequence: CDR1 SGHTA, CDR2 FQGNSA. Trimming pared 6 bases from V and 1 base from J, leaving 18 bases between. Sequencing libraries for TCR beta were prepared with iRepertoire HTBI primers and Arm-PCR of CDR3 regions. MiXCR, run by TCRdb on the multiplex PCR reads, gives a single entry per CDR3 protein. The repertoire holds more than 450,000 distinct CDR3 sequences, with around 16% as singletons. Documented time point: newly diagnosed GD, antithyroid drugs for less than 3 months. The authors made the TCR library using RNA they extracted from PBMCs. The data derive from a study of regulatory T cells in long-lasting Graves disease. Overall study context: Graves' patients, diagnosed recently, had received antithyroid drugs under 3 months. General observations from the study: Shared public clonotypes totalled 2,741 in persistent patients, compared with about 990 in new patients.

Another study also made use of these data, one on T cells in Graves' hyperthyroidism and ophthalmopathy. That study reports: No progression to ophthalmopathy during 18 months of follow-up defined stable disease. Carried out on the TCR CDR3, a first-round RT-PCR used the HTBI primer set.

The TCR comes from a man aged 35 to 55 with Graves disease. This rearrangement joins TRBV7-2 to TRBJ2-5; possibly TRBD1 for D (6 bases). Sequencing used peripheral blood mononuclear cells (PBMCs), obtained at new diagnosis, from a patient treated with antithyroid drugs. The DNA of the CDR3 is TGTGCCAGCAGGCCTGCAGGGACAACCTCCCAAGAGACCCAGTACTTC. It is translated as CASRPAGTTSQETQYF.